This T cell receptor (beta chain) was captured by sequencing in a study of cytomegalovirus exposure and HLA in healthy donors. Study-wide findings and caveats: Most of the TCR beta V segments (in an earlier analysis) were productive either about 87% or about 30% of the time. It was likely that a cluster of highly shared sequence variants was a sequencing artifact.

The CDR3 is made up of 14 amino acids. Remarks on this clone: Its antigen is not known.

The primer mix had 60 Vbeta and 13 Jbeta primers. Data came from immunoSEQ multiplex PCR; TCRdb stores just in-frame clones and leaves some out. The repertoire holds 70,000 to 80,000 clones, with approximately 72% as singletons. Source material: PBMCs. This TCR was sampled from a woman aged 40 to 50 in good health and CMV-seropositive. This chain links TRBV21-1 with TRBJ1-2. TRBV21-1 is listed as a pseudogene. As DNA, the CDR3 is TGTGCCAGCACCTATAGGCGGACTTACTATGGCTACACCTTC. Encoded protein: CASTYRRTYYGYTF.